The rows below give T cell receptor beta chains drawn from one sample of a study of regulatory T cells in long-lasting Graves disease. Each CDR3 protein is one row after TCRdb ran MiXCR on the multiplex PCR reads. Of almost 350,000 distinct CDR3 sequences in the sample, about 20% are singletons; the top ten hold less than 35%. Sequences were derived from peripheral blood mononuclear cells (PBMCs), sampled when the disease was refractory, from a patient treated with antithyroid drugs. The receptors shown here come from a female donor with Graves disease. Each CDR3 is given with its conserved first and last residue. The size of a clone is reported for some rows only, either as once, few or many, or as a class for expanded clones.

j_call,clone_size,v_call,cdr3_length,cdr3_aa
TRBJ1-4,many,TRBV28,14,CASRIGTRNEKLFF
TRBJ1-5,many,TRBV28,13,CASSWGAGQPQHF
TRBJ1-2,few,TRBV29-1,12,CSALGGDYGYTF
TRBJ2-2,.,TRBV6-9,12,CASSYYTGELFF
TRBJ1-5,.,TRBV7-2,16,CASSLGLRGLDQPQHF
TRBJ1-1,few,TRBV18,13,CASSNMVDTEAFF
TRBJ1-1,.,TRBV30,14,CAWSVGQGSTEAFF
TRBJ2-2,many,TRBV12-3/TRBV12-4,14,CASSPDRRVGELFF
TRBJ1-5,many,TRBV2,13,CASNRQAGEPQHF
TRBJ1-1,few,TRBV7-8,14,CASSFQGIGTEAFF
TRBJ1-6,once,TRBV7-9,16,CASSLGLGAVHSPLHF
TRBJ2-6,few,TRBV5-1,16,CASSLGPISGANVLTF
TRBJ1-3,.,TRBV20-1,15,CSARDDPGGYGAIYF
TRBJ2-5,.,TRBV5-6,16,CASSPSFLATQETQYF
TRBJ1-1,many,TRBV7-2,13,CASTPLVNTEAFF
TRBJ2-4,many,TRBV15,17,CATSNLGEGVAKNIQYF
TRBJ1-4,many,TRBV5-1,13,CASSLTGYEKLFF
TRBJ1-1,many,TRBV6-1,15,CASTLTGPMNTEAFF
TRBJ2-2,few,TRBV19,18,CASSIAGTSGSRLGELFF
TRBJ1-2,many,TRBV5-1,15,CASSPTSAGRYGYTF
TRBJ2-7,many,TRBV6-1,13,CASRTPGPWEQYF
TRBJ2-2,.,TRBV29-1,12,CSVDQNTGELFF
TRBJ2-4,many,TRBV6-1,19,CASSSGLAGVRGAKNIQYF
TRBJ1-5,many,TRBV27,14,CASSLHVSNQPQHF
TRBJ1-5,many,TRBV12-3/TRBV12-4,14,CASSFARGRQPQHF
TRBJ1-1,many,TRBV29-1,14,CSVPKKGQTTEAFF
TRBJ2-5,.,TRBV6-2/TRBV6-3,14,CASSYGLARETQYF
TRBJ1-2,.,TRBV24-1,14,CATSDYRSGYGYTF
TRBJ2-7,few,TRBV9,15,CASGSGRDTLYEQYF
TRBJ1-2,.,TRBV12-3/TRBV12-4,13,CASSLVGTYGYTF
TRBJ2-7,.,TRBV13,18,CASTATGGRLHHPYEQYF
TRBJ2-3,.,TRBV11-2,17,CASRHSRAPNPPDTQYF
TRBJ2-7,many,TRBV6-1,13,CASTMGSINEQYF
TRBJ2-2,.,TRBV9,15,CASSVVGGGGGELFF
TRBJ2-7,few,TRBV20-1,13,CSARKSGRSEQYF
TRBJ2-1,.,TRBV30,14,CAWSVVRGRNEQFF
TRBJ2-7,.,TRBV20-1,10,CSVETLPGYF
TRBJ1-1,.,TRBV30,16,CAHRVPGRVRGTEAFF
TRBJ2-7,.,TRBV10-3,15,CAISESWREVYEQYF
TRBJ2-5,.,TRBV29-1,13,CSTPGPRGETQYF
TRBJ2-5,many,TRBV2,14,CASKEQTNQETQYF
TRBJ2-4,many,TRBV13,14,CASSQGPGKNIQYF
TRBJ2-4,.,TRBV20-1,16,CSARLGGTWAKNIQYF
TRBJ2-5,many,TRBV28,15,CASSLFGLAAETQYF
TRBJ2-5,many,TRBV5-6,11,CASSIQETQYF
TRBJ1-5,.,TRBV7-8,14,CASSIWGGPQPQHF
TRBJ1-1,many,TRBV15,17,CATSRDPTGAWRTEAFF